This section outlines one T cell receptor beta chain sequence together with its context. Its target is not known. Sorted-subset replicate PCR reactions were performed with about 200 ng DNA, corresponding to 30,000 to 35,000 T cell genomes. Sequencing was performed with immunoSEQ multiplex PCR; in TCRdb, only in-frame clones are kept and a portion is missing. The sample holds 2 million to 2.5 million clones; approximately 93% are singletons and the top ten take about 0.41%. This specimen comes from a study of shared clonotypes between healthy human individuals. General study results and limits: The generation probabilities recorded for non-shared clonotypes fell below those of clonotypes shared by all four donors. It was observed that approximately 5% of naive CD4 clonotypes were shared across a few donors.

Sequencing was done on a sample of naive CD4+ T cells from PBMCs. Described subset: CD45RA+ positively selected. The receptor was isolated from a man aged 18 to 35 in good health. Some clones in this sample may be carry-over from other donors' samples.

The CDR3 sequence is CASSLAFTLVETQYF. The CDR3 DNA sequence: TGTGCCAGCAGCTTAGCGTTCACTTTAGTAGAGACCCAGTACTTC. This sequence joins TRBV7-9 and TRBJ2-5; no reliable D call. The length of the CDR3 is 15 residues. Germline V gene data show CDR1 as SEHNR and CDR2 as FQNEAQ (reference sequence). The V and J ends lost 0 bases and 4 bases respectively, with 12 bases between them.